Listed below are T cell receptor beta chains from one sample, sequenced in a study of blood T cell repertoires in COVID-19. The repertoire was sequenced with immunoSEQ multiplex PCR; TCRdb's copy has only in-frame clones and lacks some. Among 400,000 or so clones listed, 85% to 90% were seen once. The sequencing input was PBMCs or T cells enriched from blood (not recorded which). These receptors originate from a man younger than 45 who had recovered from COVID-19. Each CDR3 is given without its conserved first and last residue. Each record gives: J gene, V gene, CDR3 protein.

>TRBJ2-6|TRBV6-2/TRBV6-3
ASSYGRTSRVLT
>TRBJ2-7|TRBV7-9
ASSSSGTYEQY
>TRBJ1-2|TRBV28
ASSLGGTYGYT
>TRBJ1-2|TRBV24-1
ATSDSSGQGVYGYT
>TRBJ1-2|TRBV18
ASSPRDRDGYT
>TRBJ1-5|TRBV9
ASGPGTPNQPQH
>TRBJ1-6|TRBV5-6
ASQLPGQINSPLH
>TRBJ2-3|TRBV25-1
ASSVDEGWYTQY
>TRBJ1-6|TRBV28
ASSLSDRSSYNSPLH
>TRBJ2-1|TRBV6-2/TRBV6-3
ASSKTTSEQF
>TRBJ1-2|TRBV5-1
ASRATDSANYGYT
>TRBJ2-2|TRBV11-2
ASSLEFSPGSGELF
>TRBJ2-3|TRBV4-1
ASSVRLVSTDTQY
>TRBJ2-3|TRBV25-1
ASSGSTDTQY
>TRBJ1-5|TRBV18
ASSRDSNQPQH
>TRBJ2-7|TRBV28
ASSPGGPEQY
>TRBJ2-7|TRBV19
ASSMSGSLHEQY
>TRBJ1-1|TRBV12-3/TRBV12-4
ASSLQLTEAF
>TRBJ1-1|TRBV28
ASSAGPEAF
>TRBJ2-1|TRBV27
ASRPDSGLVYNEQF
>TRBJ1-1|TRBV29-1
SVDRGLNTEAF
>TRBJ1-2|TRBV18
ASSPGGGGYGYT
>TRBJ2-7|TRBV27
ASSPTVGHEQY
>TRBJ2-1|TRBV7-6
ASSSGQGAKNEQF
>TRBJ2-5|TRBV3-1/TRBV3-2
ASSQRTGGYRGTQY
>TRBJ1-3|TRBV10-2
ATLGGRVSSGNTIY
>TRBJ2-2|TRBV13
ASSHRPKTNTGELF
>TRBJ1-5|TRBV3-1/TRBV3-2
ASSQDFLAGDRNQPQH
>TRBJ2-1|TRBV24-1
ATSEQNISRWRYNEQF
>TRBJ2-3|TRBV30
AWKEQAVTDTQY
>TRBJ1-4|TRBV5-1
ASSLGQGPEKLF
>TRBJ1-4|TRBV11-2
ASSRGQGGEKLF
>TRBJ1-3|TRBV7-9
ASSLGSGELSGNTIY
>TRBJ2-7|TRBV30
AWSVGLAPSYLRDEQY
>TRBJ1-2|TRBV29-1
SVEAYT
>TRBJ2-4|TRBV28
ASSLGTGGMAKNIQY
>TRBJ2-7|TRBV9
ASSGRGVEQY
>TRBJ1-6|TRBV14
ASSVSNSPLH
>TRBJ2-2|TRBV28
ASSSGGTSTGELF
>TRBJ1-5|TRBV6-4
ASSPSGTGPQH
>TRBJ2-6|TRBV5-1
ASRTGSTTGANVLT
>TRBJ1-5|TRBV6-5
ASRTTGGPQH
>TRBJ1-4|TRBV29-1
SVEGSLGKLF
>TRBJ1-2|TRBV5-1
ASSSGQGGVDGYT
>TRBJ1-1|TRBV6-6
ASSDDRGNTEAF
>TRBJ1-4|TRBV16
ASSPDRGNEKLF
>TRBJ2-1|TRBV10-2
ASSESGDYQQF
>TRBJ2-3|TRBV6-4
ASSESASGDLDTQY
>TRBJ1-6|TRBV5-5
ASSLGDKVGSPLH
>TRBJ2-5|TRBV5-5
ASSLDLSGIFETQY
>TRBJ1-1|TRBV5-1
ASSFSSGGNTEAF
>TRBJ2-7|TRBV5-1
ASSLSGAPYEQY